This T cell receptor beta chain was found in a study of blood T cell repertoires in COVID-19. At the level of the study: Whether acute or convalescent, the COVID-19 samples came from the United States, Italy and Spain.

Seattle patient enrollment occurred during active infection, with longitudinal follow-up thereafter. This CDR3 has 15 amino acids. J lost 6 bases, V lost 5 bases, and 5 bases had no gene match. CDR1 and CDR2 (germline): MNHEY, SVGEGT. This table comes from immunoSEQ multiplex PCR, and its TCRdb copy is limited to in-frame clones, with some not included. The sample has 390,000 or so clones; around 87% are singletons. Sequencing used peripheral blood. The TCR sequence derives from a woman in her twenties or thirties with COVID-19, enrolled during active disease. The V and J genes are TRBV6-2 or TRBV6-3 and TRBJ2-2; 11 positions agree with TRBD2. CDR3 region: CASSIAGGPPGELFF. In DNA form, the CDR3 reads TGTGCCAGCAGTATAGCGGGAGGGCCCCCCGGGGAGCTGTTTTTT.